These 17 T cell receptor beta chains were sequenced from one sample in a study of control samples from healthy donors and cancer patients. Method: immunoSEQ multiplex PCR; TCRdb's copy keeps in-frame clones and lacks some. The sample lists about 110,000 clones; about nine tenths were seen once. The sample consisted of blood. The receptor set was obtained from a human donor in good health. The donor label of this sample is uncertain.

The rearrangement links TRBV7-2 to TRBJ1-2, with 8 bases lining up with TRBD1. V was clipped by 6 bases and J by 7 bases; unmatched bases: 7. The CDR3 consists of 13 residues. The germline V gene has CDR1 SGHTA and CDR2 FQGNSA. The CDR3 reads CASSQGQGGGYTF. CDR3 sequence (DNA): TGTGCCAGCAGTCAAGGACAGGGAGGTGGCTACACCTTC.

This clone appeared a few times. V usage is TRBV25-1 and J usage is TRBJ2-2; D is possibly TRBD1 (6 bases). There are 15 residues in the CDR3. With 8 bases removed from V and 0 bases from J, the gap between germline ends came to 13 bases. CDR1 and CDR2 from the germline V gene are MGHDK and SYGVNS. CDR3 sequence (DNA): TGTGCCAGCGGTATGGACAGCGCGAACACCGGGGAGCTGTTTTTT. Its translation is CASGMDSANTGELFF.

The chain combines TRBV12-5 with TRBJ2-3, with 14 bases identical to TRBD2. This CDR3 is 18 amino acids long. Germline lookup yields CDR1 LGHNT and CDR2 FRNRAP. The V and J ends lost 7 bases and 2 bases, in that order; junction bases with no gene match: 11. The CDR3 DNA is TGTGCTAGTGCCCCTGGGACTAGCGGGGGAGCACTCACAGATACGCAGTATTTT. Translating it yields CASAPGTSGGALTDTQYF.

This sequence joins TRBV25-1 and TRBJ1-2, with D perhaps TRBD1 (6 bases). V gave up 3 bases and J gave up 4 bases, with 18 bases separating them. From germline, CDR1 is MGHDK and CDR2 SYGVNS. The CDR3 totals 16 residues. CDR3 in DNA: TGTGCCAGCAGTGAGAGGGGGGGGGACCAAAGCTATGGCTACACCTTC. This sequence encodes CASSERGGDQSYGYTF.

This chain links TRBV29-1 with TRBJ1-1, with a possible D match to TRBD1 (6 bases). The germline V and J ends were trimmed by 7 bases and 1 base, with 16 bases remaining between them. The CDR3 contains 14 residues. The germline gives CDR1 SQVTM, CDR2 ANQGSEA. The CDR3 nucleotides read TGCAGCGCGTTACAGGGTGCGACGAACACTGAAGCTTTCTTT. Encoded protein: CSALQGATNTEAFF.

Here the CDR3 DNA reads TGTGCCAGCAGTGAAGGTCGGAACTATGGCTACACCTTC. Its protein product is CASSEGRNYGYTF. The V call is TRBV2, the J call TRBJ1-2; unclear D gene. The CDR3 is 13 amino acids. Trimming took 1 base from V and 2 from J, leaving 5 bases between them. The germline gives CDR1 SNHLY, CDR2 FYNNEI.

The J gene is TRBJ1-5, the V gene TRBV2; 7 positions match TRBD1. Losses at the gene ends were 4 bases for V and 4 bases for J; bases not matched to a gene: 13. The germline V gene has CDR1 SNHLY and CDR2 FYNNEI. CDR3 size: 17 residues. The CDR3 sequence is CASSVYEGDRLNQPQHF. The CDR3 nucleotides read TGTGCCAGCAGTGTCTATGAGGGGGACAGACTTAATCAGCCCCAGCATTTT.

The rearrangement joins TRBV9 to TRBJ2-1; a weak D match, TRBD2 (6 bases). V was pared by 0 bases and J by 7 bases, with 20 bases between. CDR1 SGDLS and CDR2 YYNGEE come from the germline V gene. The length of the CDR3 is 17 residues. This chain's CDR3 is CASSVVEVAGPPNEQFF. In nucleotides, the CDR3 is TGTGCCAGCAGCGTAGTCGAGGTCGCGGGGCCCCCTAATGAGCAGTTCTTC.

V is TRBV4-3 and J is TRBJ1-2; perhaps TRBD1 as D (5 bases). CDR1 is LGHNA and CDR2 is YSLEER in the germline V gene. The CDR3 consists of 15 residues. Trimming cost V 4 bases and J 5 bases, with 17 bases left between them. CDR3 loop: CASSPQRRTSYGYTF. The CDR3 bases are TGCGCCAGCAGCCCCCAGCGACGGACATCTTATGGCTACACCTTC.

A few counts support this clone. The rearrangement links TRBV30 to TRBJ2-5; 9 bases match TRBD1. The CDR3 has 14 amino acids. The J segment lost 4 bases and the V segment lost 5 bases, leaving 8 bases of the junction unmatched. Germline V gives CDR1 GTSNPN, CDR2 SVGIG (reference sequence). The CDR3 region is CAWGPTGGGETQYF. CDR3 sequence (DNA): TGTGCCTGGGGGCCAACAGGGGGCGGAGAGACCCAGTACTTC.

V is TRBV9 and J is TRBJ1-1, with D hard to call. This CDR3 comprises 15 residues. Trimming pared 3 bases from V and 8 bases from J, leaving 20 bases between. CDR1 SGDLS and CDR2 YYNGEE come from the germline V gene. CDR3 residues: CASSGQTASDSEAFF. The CDR3 nucleotides read TGTGCCAGCAGCGGCCAGACGGCCAGTGACTCCGAAGCTTTCTTT.

This rearrangement joins TRBV5-6 to TRBJ2-5; 10 positions match TRBD2. Germline CDR1 is SGHDT and CDR2 is YYEEEE. The CDR3 is 15 residues long. V lost 0 bases, J lost 5 bases, and 4 bases stayed unmatched. CDR3 nucleotides: TGTGCCAGCAGCTTGGAGCGGGGGGGCGTTGAGACCCAGTACTTC. The encoded protein is CASSLERGGVETQYF.

This chain joins TRBV24-1 and TRBJ2-1; 12 bases map to TRBD2. Germline CDR1 is KGHDR and CDR2 is SFDVKD. J lost 8 bases, V lost 6 bases, and 10 bases had no gene match. The CDR3 is made up of 16 amino acids. This CDR3 reads CATSPSGGAAAYEQFF. The CDR3 bases are TGTGCCACCAGTCCTAGCGGGGGGGCAGCAGCGTATGAGCAGTTCTTC.

V is TRBV18 and J is TRBJ2-3; TRBD1 aligns across 7 bases. Germline trimming cut 3 bases from V and 1 base from J; bases unmatched to any gene: 1. The CDR3 totals 14 residues. Germline CDR1 is KGHSH and CDR2 is LQKENI. This chain's CDR3 is CASSPGTGTDTQYF. Written as DNA, the CDR3 is TGTGCCAGCTCACCGGGGACAGGCACAGATACGCAGTATTTT.

This chain uses TRBV5-1 with TRBJ1-1; TRBD1 matches at 7 bases. CDR3 size: 13 residues. The germline V gene encodes CDR1 SGHRS and CDR2 YFSETQ. V lost 7 bases and J lost 1; bases outside the gene matches: 4. Written as DNA, the CDR3 is TGCGCCAGCCAGAACAGGGGGAACACTGAAGCTTTCTTT. Protein product: CASQNRGNTEAFF.

The rearrangement links TRBV4-1 to TRBJ2-5, with 10 bases matching TRBD2. Trimming at V came to 4 bases and at J to 2 bases, leaving 16 bases not matched to a gene. CDR1 is MGHRA, CDR2 YSYEKL, per germline. The CDR3 extends over 19 amino acids. CDR3 DNA sequence: TGCGCCAGCAGCCCCAAGGGCGGACTAGCGGAGATGTTACAAGAGACCCAGTACTTC. It specifies CASSPKGGLAEMLQETQYF.

V is TRBV28 and J is TRBJ1-4, with D uncertain. CDR3 length equals 13 residues. The germline gives CDR1 MDHEN, CDR2 SYDVKM. V gave up 5 bases and J gave up 8 bases, with 12 bases separating them. The CDR3: CASSLNVGEKLFF. The CDR3 nucleotides read TGTGCCAGCAGTCTCAACGTCGGGGAAAAACTGTTTTTT.